This T cell receptor (beta chain) was captured in a study of regulatory T cells in long-lasting Graves disease. Across the study: Graves' patients (newly diagnosed) had been on antithyroid drugs under 3 months. General observations from the study: TCR diversity in persistent Graves' patients was below that of newly diagnosed ones. Persistent disease preferred TRBV28, TRBJ1-2 and TRBJ2-5. With a few thousand shared public clonotypes, persistent patients exceeded new patients, who shared 966.

This CDR3 spans 16 amino acids. The germline V gene encodes CDR1 MNHNS and CDR2 SASEGT. V was shortened by 5 bases and J by 4 bases, with 18 bases between the two germline ends. Time point meaning: newly diagnosed GD, antithyroid drugs for less than 3 months. TCR sequences were obtained from RNA taken from PBMCs. For TCR beta, libraries came from iRepertoire HTBI primers and Arm-PCR of CDR3 regions. From the multiplex PCR reads, TCRdb called clonotypes with MiXCR, one entry per CDR3 protein. This table has some 250,000 distinct CDR3 sequences, 18% appearing once. This clonotype was observed at least ten times. The antigen is undetermined.

This rearrangement joins TRBV6-1 to TRBJ2-1; weak D call: TRBD2 (6 bases). The sample here was peripheral blood mononuclear cells (PBMCs), taken at new diagnosis, from a patient treated with antithyroid drugs. The receptor was isolated from a female donor with Graves disease. The CDR3 bases are TGTGCCAGCAGTACCCTCTTACTAGCTACATACAATGAGCAGTTCTTC. Encoded protein: CASSTLLLATYNEQFF.